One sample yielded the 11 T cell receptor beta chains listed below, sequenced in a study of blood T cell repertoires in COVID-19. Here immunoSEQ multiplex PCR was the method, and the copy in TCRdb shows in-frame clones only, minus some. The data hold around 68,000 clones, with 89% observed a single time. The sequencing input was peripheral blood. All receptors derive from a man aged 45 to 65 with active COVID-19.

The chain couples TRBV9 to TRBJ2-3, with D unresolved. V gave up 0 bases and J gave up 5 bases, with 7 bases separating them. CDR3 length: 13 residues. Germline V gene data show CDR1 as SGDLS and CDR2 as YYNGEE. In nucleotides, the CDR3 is TGTGCCAGCAGCGTAGAGACTCAAGATACGCAGTATTTT. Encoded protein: CASSVETQDTQYF. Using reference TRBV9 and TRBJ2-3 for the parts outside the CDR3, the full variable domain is DSGVTQTPKHLITATGQRVTLRCSPRSGDLSVYWYQQSLDQGLQFLIQYYNGEERAKGNILERFSAQQFPDLHSELNLSSLELGDSALYFCASSVETQDTQYFGPGTRLTVL.

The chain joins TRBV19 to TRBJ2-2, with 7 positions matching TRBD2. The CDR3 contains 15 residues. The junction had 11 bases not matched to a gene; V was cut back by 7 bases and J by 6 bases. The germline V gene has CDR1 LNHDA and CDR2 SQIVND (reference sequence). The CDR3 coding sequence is TGTGCCAGTAACCCCAGCGGGGAGGTCGCCGGGGAGCTGTTTTTT. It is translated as CASNPSGEVAGELFF.

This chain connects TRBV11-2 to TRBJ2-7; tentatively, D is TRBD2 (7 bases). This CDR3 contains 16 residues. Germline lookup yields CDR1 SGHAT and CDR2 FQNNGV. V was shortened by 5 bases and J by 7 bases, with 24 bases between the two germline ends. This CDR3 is CASSPLFAGAGHEQYF. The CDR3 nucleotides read TGTGCCAGCAGCCCCCTCTTTGCGGGGGCCGGTCATGAGCAGTACTTC.

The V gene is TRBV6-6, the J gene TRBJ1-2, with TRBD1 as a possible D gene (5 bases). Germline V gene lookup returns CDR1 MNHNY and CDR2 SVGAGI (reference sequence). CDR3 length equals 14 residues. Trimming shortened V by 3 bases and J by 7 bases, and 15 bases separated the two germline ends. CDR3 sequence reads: CASSYPGREVGYTF. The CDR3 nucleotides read TGTGCCAGCAGTTATCCAGGGCGCGAAGTTGGCTACACCTTC.

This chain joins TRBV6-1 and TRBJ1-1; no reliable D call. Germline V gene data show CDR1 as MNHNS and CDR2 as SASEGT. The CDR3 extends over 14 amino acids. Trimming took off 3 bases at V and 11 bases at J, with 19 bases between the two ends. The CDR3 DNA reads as TGTGCCAGCAGTGATGTCGGACTTTCCCGGGTCGCTTTCTTT. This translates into CASSDVGLSRVAFF.

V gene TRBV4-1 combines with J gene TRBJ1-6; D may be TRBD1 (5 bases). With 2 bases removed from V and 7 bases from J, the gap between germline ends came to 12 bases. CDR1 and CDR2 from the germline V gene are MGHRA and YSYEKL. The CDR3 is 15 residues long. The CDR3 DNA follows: TGCGCCAGCAGCCAACTTCAGGGTGGGAATTCACCCCTCCACTTT. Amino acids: CASSQLQGGNSPLHF.

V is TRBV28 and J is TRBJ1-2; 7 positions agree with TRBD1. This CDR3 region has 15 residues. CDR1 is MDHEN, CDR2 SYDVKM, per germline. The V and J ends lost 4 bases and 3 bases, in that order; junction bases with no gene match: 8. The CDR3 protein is CASSSPGQNYYGYTF. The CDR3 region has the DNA TGTGCCAGCAGTTCCCCGGGACAGAACTACTATGGCTACACCTTC.

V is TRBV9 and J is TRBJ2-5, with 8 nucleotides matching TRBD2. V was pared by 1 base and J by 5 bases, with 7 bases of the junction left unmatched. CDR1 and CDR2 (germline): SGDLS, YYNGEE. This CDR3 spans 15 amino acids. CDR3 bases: TGTGCCAGCAGCGTACACGGGGGGGCCGGGGAGACCCAGTACTTC. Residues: CASSVHGGAGETQYF.

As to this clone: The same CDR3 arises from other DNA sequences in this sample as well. In DNA form, the CDR3 reads TGTGCCAGCAGCTTAGCAGGCGGCGGGGGGGGCCGGGAGACCCAGTACTTC. The encoded protein is CASSLAGGGGGRETQYF. V is TRBV7-9 and J is TRBJ2-5; 9 bases are shared with TRBD2. V gave up 0 bases and J gave up 5 bases; unmatched junction bases: 10. Germline-derived CDR1 and CDR2 are SEHNR and FQNEAQ (reference sequence). There are 17 residues in the CDR3.

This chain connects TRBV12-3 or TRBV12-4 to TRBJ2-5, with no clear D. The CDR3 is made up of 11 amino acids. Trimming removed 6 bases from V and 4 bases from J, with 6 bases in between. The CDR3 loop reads CASSQAETQYF. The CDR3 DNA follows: TGTGCCAGCAGCCAAGCAGAGACCCAGTACTTC.

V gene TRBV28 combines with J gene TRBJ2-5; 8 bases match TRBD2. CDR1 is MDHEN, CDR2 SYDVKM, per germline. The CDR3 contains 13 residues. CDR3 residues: CATQTGGRETQYF. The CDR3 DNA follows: TGTGCAACACAGACGGGGGGGCGAGAGACCCAGTACTTC.